This is a list of T cell receptor beta chains from one sample in a study of blood T cell repertoires in COVID-19. The method was immunoSEQ multiplex PCR; TCRdb's version includes in-frame clones alone and lacks a portion of them. The table lists 150,000 to 200,000 clones, approximately 80% of them singletons. Sequenced sample: peripheral blood. These receptors all come from a man aged 50 or older who had recovered from COVID-19. Each CDR3 is given without its conserved first and last residue. The order of the fields is clone size, J gene, V gene, D gene, CDR3 protein. The D gene is left open where the match is weak. Clone size appears in some rows only: once, few, many, or a class for an expanded clone.

. | TRBJ1-2 | TRBV6-2/TRBV6-3 | . | ASSYTNSPSGEGYT
. | TRBJ2-3 | TRBV9 | TRBD1 | ASSLHLQGNPQY
. | TRBJ2-7 | TRBV4-3 | TRBD2 | ASSQEYRGRGGEQY
. | TRBJ1-1 | TRBV5-1 | TRBD1 | ASRLIRTGGASTEAF
many | TRBJ2-2 | TRBV5-6 | TRBD1 | ASSLQGSSTGELF
. | TRBJ2-7 | TRBV5-1 | TRBD2 | ASSLGAGWTSEQY
. | TRBJ2-1 | TRBV6-2/TRBV6-3 | . | ASSRTRGINEQF
once | TRBJ2-2 | TRBV10-3 | TRBD2 | AITSGGNTGELF
. | TRBJ2-1 | TRBV10-2 | . | ASGGANRGNEQF
. | TRBJ2-6 | TRBV4-1 | . | ASSRTWETSSGANVLT
once | TRBJ1-2 | TRBV6-4 | . | ASSPQGIANYGYT
. | TRBJ2-6 | TRBV10-3 | . | AISESIFRRSGDGANVLT
. | TRBJ2-6 | TRBV6-5 | . | ASSLSGANVLT
once | TRBJ1-5 | TRBV6-1 | . | ASSEKAPQGYYQPQH
. | TRBJ2-7 | TRBV2 | TRBD1 | ASRSQGNSYEQY
. | TRBJ2-7 | TRBV6-2/TRBV6-3 | . | ASSTQDRKSTYEQY
. | TRBJ2-7 | TRBV27 | . | ASSFGGGLEQY
. | TRBJ2-3 | TRBV19 | TRBD1 | ASSIGTGKDTQY
. | TRBJ1-5 | TRBV19 | . | ASSTGFSNQPQH
. | TRBJ2-1 | TRBV6-5 | . | ASGRYEGQNEQF
. | TRBJ2-7 | TRBV10-3 | TRBD1 | AVGFYGTGGEQY
. | TRBJ2-3 | TRBV7-9 | . | ASSQTQQADTQY
. | TRBJ1-6 | TRBV19 | TRBD1 | ATRSGTVNSPLH
once | TRBJ2-5 | TRBV27 | TRBD2 | ASSGLAGTRETQY
. | TRBJ1-6 | TRBV11-2 | TRBD1 | ASSPRTGANSPLH
. | TRBJ2-1 | TRBV4-1 | . | ASSQDLLQHEQF
. | TRBJ1-3 | TRBV10-3 | . | AISAMKGTGNTIY
. | TRBJ2-1 | TRBV30 | . | AWSGLNEQF
few | TRBJ2-3 | TRBV7-9 | . | ASSLGAGPTQY
. | TRBJ1-2 | TRBV30 | . | AWSVRTVGYT
few | TRBJ1-1 | TRBV9 | . | ASSLRTVDTEAF
few | TRBJ2-2 | TRBV18 | TRBD2 | ASSKTSGRSGTGELF
. | TRBJ1-2 | TRBV30 | . | AWEGTGEGYT
. | TRBJ2-2 | TRBV27 | TRBD1 | ASSYYSPGWGTEYTGELF
. | TRBJ1-1 | TRBV25-1 | . | ASSELSSGYTEAF
few | TRBJ2-3 | TRBV6-5 | . | ASSSPTDTQY
. | TRBJ1-5 | TRBV27 | TRBD1 | ASSPDRGNQPQH
. | TRBJ2-2 | TRBV9 | . | ASSPRPAEELF
. | TRBJ2-1 | TRBV11-2 | TRBD2 | ASSLVGTSAGVLHNEQF
once | TRBJ2-1 | TRBV5-1 | . | ASSFEGDYNEQF
. | TRBJ2-3 | TRBV5-1 | TRBD2 | ASGRLAGGLTDTQY
few | TRBJ1-6 | TRBV5-4 | . | ASSQGTAANSPLH
. | TRBJ2-1 | TRBV19 | . | ASSIPGLHYNEQF
. | TRBJ1-6 | TRBV6-6 | TRBD1 | ASRTGGNSPLH
. | TRBJ1-1 | TRBV6-4 | TRBD1 | ASSDSFKGQGNTEAF
. | TRBJ2-1 | TRBV11-2 | TRBD2 | ASSSGGSGVLVTYNEQF
. | TRBJ2-7 | TRBV30 | . | AWSPREGVLFHEQY
. | TRBJ1-3 | TRBV19 | . | ASSPQVASGNTIY
. | TRBJ2-1 | TRBV2 | . | ASRVRELNNEQF